This T cell receptor beta chain was retrieved from a study of shared clonotypes between healthy human individuals. The method was immunoSEQ multiplex PCR; TCRdb's version includes in-frame clones alone and lacks a portion of them. The sample yields about 2 million clones, around 96% seen once. Positive CCR7 selection of CD45RO-negative cells yielded the naive CD8 cells, and terminally differentiated effector memory CD45RA+ cells were excluded. This CDR3 contains 15 residues. Germline V CDR1 and CDR2: MNHNS, SASEGT. V lost 2 bases and J lost 0, with 11 bases in between. This receptor was identified in a man between 18 and 35 years old in good health. The sample was naive CD8+ T cells sorted from blood. The V and J genes are TRBV6-1 and TRBJ2-7; perhaps D is TRBD1 or TRBD2 (5 bases each). The CDR3 sequence is CASSETGTGSYEQYF. CDR3 nucleotides: TGTGCCAGCAGTGAAACCGGGACGGGCTCCTACGAGCAGTACTTC.